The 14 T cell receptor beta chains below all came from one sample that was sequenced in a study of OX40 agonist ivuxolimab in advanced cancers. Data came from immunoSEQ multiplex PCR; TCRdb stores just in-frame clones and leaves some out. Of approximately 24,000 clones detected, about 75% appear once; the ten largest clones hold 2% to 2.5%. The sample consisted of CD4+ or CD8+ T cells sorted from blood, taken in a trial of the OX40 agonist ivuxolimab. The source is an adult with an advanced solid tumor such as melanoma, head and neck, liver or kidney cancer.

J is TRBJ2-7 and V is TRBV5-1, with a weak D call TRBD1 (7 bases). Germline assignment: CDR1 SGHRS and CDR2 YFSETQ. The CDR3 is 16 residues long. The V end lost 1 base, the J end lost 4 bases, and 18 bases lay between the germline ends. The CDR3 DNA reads TGCGCCAGCAGCTTGTCCCCAGGGGGGAGGACTTACGAGCAGTACTTC. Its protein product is CASSLSPGGRTYEQYF. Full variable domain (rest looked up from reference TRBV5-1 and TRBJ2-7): KAGVTQTPRYLIKTRGQQVTLSCSPISGHRSVSWYQQTPGQGLQFLFEYFSETQRNKGNFPGRFSGRQFSNSRSEMNVSTLELGDSALYLCASSLSPGGRTYEQYFGPGTRLTVT.

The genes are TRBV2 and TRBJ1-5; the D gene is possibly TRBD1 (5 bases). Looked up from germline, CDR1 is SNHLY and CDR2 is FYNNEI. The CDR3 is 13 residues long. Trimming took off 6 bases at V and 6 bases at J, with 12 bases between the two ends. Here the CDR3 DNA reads TGTGCCAGCAGGAGCGTGGGGGTTCAGCCCCAGCATTTT. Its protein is CASRSVGVQPQHF. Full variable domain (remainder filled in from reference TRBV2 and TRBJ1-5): EPEVTQTPSHQVTQMGQEVILRCVPISNHLYFYWYRQILGQKVEFLVSFYNNEISEKSEIFDDQFSVERPDGSNFTLKIRSTKLEDSAMYFCASRSVGVQPQHFGDGTRLSIL.

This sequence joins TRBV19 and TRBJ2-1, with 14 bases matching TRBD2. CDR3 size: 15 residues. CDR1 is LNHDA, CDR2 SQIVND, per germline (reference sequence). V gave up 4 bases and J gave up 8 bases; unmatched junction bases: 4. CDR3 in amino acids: CASSRLAGGPHEQFF. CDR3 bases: TGTGCCAGTAGTAGACTAGCGGGAGGGCCCCATGAGCAGTTCTTC.

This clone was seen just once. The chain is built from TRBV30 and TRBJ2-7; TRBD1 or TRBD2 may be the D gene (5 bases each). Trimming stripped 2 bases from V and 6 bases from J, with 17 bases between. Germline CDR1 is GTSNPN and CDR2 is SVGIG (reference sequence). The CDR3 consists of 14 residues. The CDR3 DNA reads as TGTGCCTGGAGTTCTCAGAGGGGTTTGGGCGAGCAGTACTTC. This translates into CAWSSQRGLGEQYF.

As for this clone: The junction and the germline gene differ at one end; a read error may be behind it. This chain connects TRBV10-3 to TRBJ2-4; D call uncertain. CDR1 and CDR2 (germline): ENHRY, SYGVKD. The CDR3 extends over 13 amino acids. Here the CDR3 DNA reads TGTGCCATCAGTGAGTCGAGGCAGACCACAAGGGACTTC. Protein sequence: CAISESRQTTRDF.

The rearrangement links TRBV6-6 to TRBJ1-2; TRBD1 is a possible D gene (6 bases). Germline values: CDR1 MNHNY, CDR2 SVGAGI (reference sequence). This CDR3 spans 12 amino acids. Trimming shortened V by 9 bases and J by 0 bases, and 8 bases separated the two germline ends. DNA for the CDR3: TGTGCCAGACAGGGCACTAACTATGGCTACACCTTC. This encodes CARQGTNYGYTF.

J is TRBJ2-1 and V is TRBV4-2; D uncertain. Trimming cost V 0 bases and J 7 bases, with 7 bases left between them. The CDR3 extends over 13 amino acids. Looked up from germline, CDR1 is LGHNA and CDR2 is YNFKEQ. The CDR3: CASSQEGWNEQFF. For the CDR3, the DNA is TGTGCCAGCAGCCAAGAAGGGTGGAATGAGCAGTTCTTC.

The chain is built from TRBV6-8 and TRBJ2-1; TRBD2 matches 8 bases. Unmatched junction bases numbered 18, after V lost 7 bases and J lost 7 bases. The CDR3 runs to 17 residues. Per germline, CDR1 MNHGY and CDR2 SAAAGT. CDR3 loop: CASTPGGGEREKNEQFF. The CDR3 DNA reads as TGTGCCAGCACTCCGGGGGGGGGCGAGCGGGAGAAGAATGAGCAGTTCTTC.

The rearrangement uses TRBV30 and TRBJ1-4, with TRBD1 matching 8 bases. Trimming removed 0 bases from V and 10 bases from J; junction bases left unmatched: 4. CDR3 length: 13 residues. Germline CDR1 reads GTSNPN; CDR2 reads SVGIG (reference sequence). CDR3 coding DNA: TGTGCCTGGAGTGTAGCAGGGGGCGGAAAACTGTTTTTT. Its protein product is CAWSVAGGGKLFF.

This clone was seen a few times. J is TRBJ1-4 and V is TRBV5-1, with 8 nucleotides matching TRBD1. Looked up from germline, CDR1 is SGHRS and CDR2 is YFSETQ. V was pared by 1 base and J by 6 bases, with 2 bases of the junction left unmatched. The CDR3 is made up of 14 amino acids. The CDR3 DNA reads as TGCGCCAGCAGCTTGCAGGGGGCAGATGAAAAACTGTTTTTT. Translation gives CASSLQGADEKLFF.

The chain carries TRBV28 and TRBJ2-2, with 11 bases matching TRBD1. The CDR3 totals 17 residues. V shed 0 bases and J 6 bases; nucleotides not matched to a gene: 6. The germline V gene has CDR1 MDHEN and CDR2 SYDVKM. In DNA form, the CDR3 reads TGTGCCAGCAGTTTATGGTCCCTGGACAGGGGGCCCGGGGAGCTGTTTTTT. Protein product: CASSLWSLDRGPGELFF.

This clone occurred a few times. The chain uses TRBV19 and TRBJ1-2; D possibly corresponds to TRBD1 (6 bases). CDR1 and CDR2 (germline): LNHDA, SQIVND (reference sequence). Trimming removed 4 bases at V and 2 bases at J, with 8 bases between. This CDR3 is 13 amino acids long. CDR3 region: CASSKQGNYGYTF. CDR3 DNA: TGTGCCAGTAGTAAACAGGGCAACTATGGCTACACCTTC.

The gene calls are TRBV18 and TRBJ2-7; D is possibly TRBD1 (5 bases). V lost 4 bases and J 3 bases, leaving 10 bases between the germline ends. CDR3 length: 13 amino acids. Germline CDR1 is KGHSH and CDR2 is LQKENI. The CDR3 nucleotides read TGTGCCAGCTCACTTGGACAATACTACGAGCAGTACTTC. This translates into CASSLGQYYEQYF.

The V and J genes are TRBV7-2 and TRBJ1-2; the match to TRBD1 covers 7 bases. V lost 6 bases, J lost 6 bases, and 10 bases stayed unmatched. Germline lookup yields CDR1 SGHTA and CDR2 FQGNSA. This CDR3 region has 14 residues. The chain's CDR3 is CASSITGAVDGYTF. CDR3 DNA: TGTGCCAGCAGTATCACAGGGGCGGTGGATGGCTACACCTTC.